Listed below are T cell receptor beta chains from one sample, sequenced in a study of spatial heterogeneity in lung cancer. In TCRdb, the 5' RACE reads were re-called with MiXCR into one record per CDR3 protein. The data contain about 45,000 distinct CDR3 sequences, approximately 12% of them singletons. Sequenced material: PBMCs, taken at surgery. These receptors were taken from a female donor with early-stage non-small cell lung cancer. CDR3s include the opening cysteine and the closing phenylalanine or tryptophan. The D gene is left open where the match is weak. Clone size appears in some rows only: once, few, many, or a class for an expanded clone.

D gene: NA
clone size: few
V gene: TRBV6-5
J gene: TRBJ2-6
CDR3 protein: CASSVVHTSSGANVLTF
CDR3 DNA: TGTGCCAGCAGCGTCGTCCACACGAGCTCTGGGGCCAACGTCCTGACTTTC

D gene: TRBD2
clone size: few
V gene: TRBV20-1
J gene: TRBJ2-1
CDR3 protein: CSANGLAGGGRQFF
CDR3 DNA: TGCAGTGCTAACGGACTAGCGGGGGGGGGACGTCAGTTCTTC

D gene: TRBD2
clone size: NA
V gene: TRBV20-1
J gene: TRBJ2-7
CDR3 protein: CSGLLAGGYEQYF
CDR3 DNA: TGCAGTGGCCTACTAGCGGGGGGTTACGAGCAGTACTTC

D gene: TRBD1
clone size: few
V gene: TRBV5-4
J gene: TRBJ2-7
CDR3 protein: CASSLGQGSAEQYF
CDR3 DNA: TGTGCCAGCAGCTTGGGACAGGGGTCGGCCGAGCAGTACTTC

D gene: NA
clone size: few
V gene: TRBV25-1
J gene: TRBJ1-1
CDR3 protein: CASSDVRSTAEAFF
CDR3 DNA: TGTGCCAGCAGTGACGTGAGGAGTACTGCTGAAGCTTTCTTT

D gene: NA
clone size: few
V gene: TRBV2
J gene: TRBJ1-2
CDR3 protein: CASSPRTGFGANYGYTF
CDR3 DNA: TGTGCCAGCAGTCCACGGACGGGATTTGGAGCTAACTATGGCTACACCTTC

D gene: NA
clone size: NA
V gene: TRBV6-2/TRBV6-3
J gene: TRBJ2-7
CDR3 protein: CASQTRHPWEQYF
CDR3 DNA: TGTGCCAGCCAGACTCGGCACCCTTGGGAGCAGTACTTC

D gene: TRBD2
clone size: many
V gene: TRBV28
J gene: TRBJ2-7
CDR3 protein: CASMTSGGVEQYF
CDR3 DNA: TGTGCCAGCATGACTAGCGGGGGGGTTGAACAGTACTTC

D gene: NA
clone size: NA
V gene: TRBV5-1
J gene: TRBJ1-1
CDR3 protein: CASSLDGELPNTEAFF
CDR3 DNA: TGCGCCAGCAGCTTGGATGGGGAACTACCGAACACTGAAGCTTTCTTT

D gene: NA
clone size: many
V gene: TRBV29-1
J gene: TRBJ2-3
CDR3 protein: CSVEELADTQYF
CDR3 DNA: TGCAGCGTTGAAGAACTTGCAGATACGCAGTATTTT

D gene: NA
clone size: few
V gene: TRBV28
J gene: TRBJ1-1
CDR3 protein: CASGKVGRGEKAFF
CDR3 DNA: TGTGCCAGCGGAAAGGTGGGCCGAGGGGAGAAAGCTTTCTTT

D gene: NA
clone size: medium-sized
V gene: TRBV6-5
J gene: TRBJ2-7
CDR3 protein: CASSYGGSYEQYF
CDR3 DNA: TGTGCCAGCAGTTACGGAGGGTCCTACGAGCAGTACTTC

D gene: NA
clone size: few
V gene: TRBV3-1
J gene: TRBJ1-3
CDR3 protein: CASSQIGRNTIYF
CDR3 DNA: TGTGCCAGCAGCCAAATAGGGAGAAACACCATATATTTT

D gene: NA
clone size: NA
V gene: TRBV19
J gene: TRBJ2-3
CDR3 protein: CASSISVAADTQYF
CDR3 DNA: TGTGCCAGTAGTATATCGGTAGCCGCGGATACGCAGTATTTT